These T cell receptor beta chains were read from a single sample in a study of Graves' ophthalmopathy and Graves' hyperthyroidism. One entry per CDR3 protein results from TCRdb running MiXCR on the multiplex PCR reads. The sample shows 300,000 to 350,000 distinct CDR3 sequences, roughly a sixth of them seen only once. Sequencing used peripheral blood. The receptors shown here come from an adult man with Graves' ophthalmopathy. CDR3s include the opening cysteine and the closing phenylalanine or tryptophan. D genes are given only for firm matches. Not every row has a clone size; where given, it reads once, few, many or a size class.

CASSDRGTAEAFF	TGTGCCAGCAGTGACAGGGGAACGGCTGAAGCTTTCTTT	-	TRBV6-1	TRBJ1-1	many
CASSLHTVAAGYGYTF	TGTGCCAGCAGTTTACATACGGTCGCCGCAGGCTATGGCTACACCTTC	-	TRBV28	TRBJ1-2	many
CASSLSTGSTEAFF	TGTGCCAGCAGTTTATCTACGGGGAGCACTGAAGCTTTCTTT	-	TRBV28	TRBJ1-1	-
CASSLRPPGQNTGELFF	TGTGCCAGCAGCTTAAGACCCCCGGGGCAAAACACCGGGGAGCTGTTTTTT	-	TRBV7-3	TRBJ2-2	-
CASSQKEAGLQGYEQYF	TGCGCCAGCAGCCAAAAGGAGGCGGGACTACAAGGCTACGAGCAGTACTTC	TRBD2	TRBV4-1	TRBJ2-7	-
CASSYGTSFGYTF	TGTGCCAGCAGTTACGGGACTTCTTTCGGCTACACCTTC	-	TRBV6-2/TRBV6-3	TRBJ1-2	many
CAWNRDLNSPLHF	TGTGCCTGGAATCGGGACCTTAATTCACCCCTCCACTTT	-	TRBV30	TRBJ1-6	many
CASRPARAGSYGYTF	TGTGCCAGCAGACCGGCAAGGGCCGGGAGCTATGGCTACACCTTC	-	TRBV6-1	TRBJ1-2	many
CASSTGTSFNF	TGTGCCAGCAGTACCGGGACTAGCTTCAACTTC	TRBD2	TRBV28	TRBJ2-5	many
CASSSSGSGGYTF	TGTGCCAGCAGTTCGTCGGGATCAGGTGGCTACACCTTC	-	TRBV6-5	TRBJ1-2	many
CSARVLLAGPYEQYF	TGCAGTGCTAGAGTCCTACTAGCGGGTCCCTACGAGCAGTACTTC	TRBD2	TRBV20-1	TRBJ2-7	many
CSGPDRKETQYF	TGCAGTGGGCCCGACAGAAAAGAGACCCAGTACTTC	-	TRBV20-1	TRBJ2-5	many
CASSLGRGLTEAFF	TGCGCCAGCAGCCTTGGACGGGGCCTCACTGAAGCTTTCTTT	-	TRBV5-1	TRBJ1-1	many
CASSPYPGLQSYEQYF	TGTGCCAGCAGCCCCTACCCGGGACTCCAATCCTACGAGCAGTACTTC	-	TRBV7-9	TRBJ2-7	many
CASRPRGPNTGELFF	TGTGCCAGCAGGCCCAGGGGGCCTAACACCGGGGAGCTGTTTTTT	TRBD1	TRBV6-1	TRBJ2-2	many
CATSRDTRVDTEAFF	TGTGCCACCAGCAGAGATACCAGGGTCGACACTGAAGCTTTCTTT	-	TRBV15	TRBJ1-1	many
CASRRTSSEQYF	TGTGCCAGCAGGCGCACTAGCTCCGAGCAGTACTTC	-	TRBV12-3/TRBV12-4	TRBJ2-7	-
CASGTANTEAFF	TGTGCCAGCGGAACAGCCAACACTGAAGCTTTCTTT	-	TRBV12-3/TRBV12-4	TRBJ1-1	many
CASSFRDGNIQYF	TGTGCCAGCAGCTTTAGGGATGGGAACATTCAGTACTTC	-	TRBV7-2	TRBJ2-4	many
CASSKSPEGGYTF	TGTGCCAGCAGCAAATCCCCCGAGGGTGGCTACACCTTC	-	TRBV7-9	TRBJ1-2	many
CASTGFQETQYF	TGTGCCAGTACAGGGTTCCAAGAGACCCAGTACTTC	-	TRBV12-3/TRBV12-4	TRBJ2-5	many
CASSNRRAGSIAKNIQYF	TGTGCCAGCAGCAATCGTCGGGCAGGGTCCATAGCCAAAAACATTCAGTACTTC	-	TRBV6-1	TRBJ2-4	many
CASSLDSPPHTGELFF	TGTGCCAGCAGTTTAGATTCCCCACCCCACACCGGGGAGCTGTTTTTT	-	TRBV12-3/TRBV12-4	TRBJ2-2	many
CASSRGSGRRETQYF	TGTGCCAGTAGTAGGGGTAGCGGGAGGCGGGAGACCCAGTACTTC	TRBD2	TRBV19	TRBJ2-5	-
CASSPQRGPGEETQYF	TGTGCCAGCAGCCCCCAGAGGGGTCCAGGGGAAGAGACCCAGTACTTC	-	TRBV7-2	TRBJ2-5	many
CSASEGWRYQETQYF	TGCAGTGCTAGTGAAGGCTGGAGGTACCAAGAGACCCAGTACTTC	-	TRBV20-1	TRBJ2-5	-
CASSPRTSGGNYEQYF	TGTGCCAGTAGTCCCAGGACTAGCGGGGGGAACTACGAGCAGTACTTC	TRBD2	TRBV19	TRBJ2-7	many
CSVVSGSTQETQYF	TGCAGTGTTGTTAGCGGGTCAACACAAGAGACCCAGTACTTC	TRBD2	TRBV20-1	TRBJ2-5	many
CASSPGRGEAETQYF	TGTGCCAGCAGCCCCGGACGGGGGGAGGCAGAGACCCAGTACTTC	TRBD2	TRBV28	TRBJ2-5	once